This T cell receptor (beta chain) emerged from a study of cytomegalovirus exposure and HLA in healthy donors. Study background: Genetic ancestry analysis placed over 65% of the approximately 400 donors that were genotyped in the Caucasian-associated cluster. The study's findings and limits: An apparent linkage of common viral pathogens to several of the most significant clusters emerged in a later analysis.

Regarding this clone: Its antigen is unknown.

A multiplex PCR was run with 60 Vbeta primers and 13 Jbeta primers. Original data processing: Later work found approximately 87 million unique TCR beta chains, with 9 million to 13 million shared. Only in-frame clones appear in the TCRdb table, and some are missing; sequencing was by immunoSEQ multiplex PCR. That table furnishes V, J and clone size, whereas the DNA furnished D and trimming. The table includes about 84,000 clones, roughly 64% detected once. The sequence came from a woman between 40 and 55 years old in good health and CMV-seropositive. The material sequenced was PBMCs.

CDR3 residues: CASSLRWFSGNTIYF. The CDR3, as DNA: TGTGCCAGCAGCTTGCGGTGGTTCTCTGGAAACACCATATATTTT. The chain is built from TRBV5-6 and TRBJ1-3; D gene uncertain. Germline CDR1 and CDR2: SGHDT and YYEEEE. This CDR3 comprises 15 residues. V gave up 1 base and J gave up 0 bases, with 8 bases separating them.